Following are 13 T cell receptor beta chains from one sample sequenced in a study of T-cell reconstitution after alpha-beta-depleted transplantation in children. TCRbeta library construction was performed incorporating unique molecular identifiers. Using its own MiXCR run on the PCR reads, TCRdb lists one record per CDR3 protein. Seen here are 500,000 to 600,000 distinct CDR3 sequences, less than 35% observed once, and the top ten hold 2% to 3%. Sample: PBMCs from the stem cell graft donor, taken from the stem cell graft. These receptors all stem from a human donor who donated a stem cell graft to a child with aplastic anemia.

A few counts support this clonotype. The rearrangement uses TRBV28 and TRBJ1-6, with a tentative D call TRBD1 (5 bases). CDR3 length: 14 amino acids. Germline V gives CDR1 MDHEN, CDR2 SYDVKM. Trimming pared 7 bases from V and 6 bases from J, leaving 13 bases between. This CDR3 is CASNRRIFNSPLHF. CDR3 nucleotides: TGTGCCAGCAACAGGCGGATTTTTAATTCACCCCTCCACTTT.

This clonotype appeared a few times. CDR3 sequence (DNA): TGTGCCAGCAGCTTAGTGGCTTGGCTAGCGGGAGATACGCAGTATTTT. It yields the protein CASSLVAWLAGDTQYF. V and J are TRBV7-9 and TRBJ2-3; TRBD2 agrees at 8 bases. The trim removed 1 base at V and 5 bases at J, leaving 8 bases unmatched. This CDR3 is 16 amino acids long. Germline V lookup: CDR1 SEHNR, CDR2 FQNEAQ (reference sequence).

V gene TRBV11-2 combines with J gene TRBJ2-2; 14 nucleotides line up with TRBD2. This CDR3 region has 18 residues. CDR1 SGHAT and CDR2 FQNNGV come from the germline V gene. Unmatched junction bases numbered 8, after V lost 5 bases and J lost 3 bases. The CDR3 nucleotides are TGTGCCAGCAGCCCTCGTGCGGGACTAGCGGGAGACACCGGGGAGCTGTTTTTT. It specifies CASSPRAGLAGDTGELFF.

This clonotype came up a few times. The rearrangement uses TRBV6-6 and TRBJ2-3; D gene ambiguous. Germline CDR1 and CDR2: MNHNY and SVGAGI (reference sequence). CDR3 length: 13 amino acids. The V end was cut by 8 bases, the J end by 0 bases, with 9 bases between. The CDR3 DNA follows: TGTGCCAGCTTTCAGGACAGCACAGATACGCAGTATTTT. Residues: CASFQDSTDTQYF.

The chain employs TRBV20-1 and TRBJ2-1; 10 nucleotides match TRBD1. Germline values: CDR1 DFQATT, CDR2 SNEGSKA (reference sequence). Losses at the gene ends were 5 bases for V and 3 bases for J; bases not matched to a gene: 10. This CDR3 region has 16 residues. For the CDR3, the DNA is TGCAGTGCTCGCCATCCGTGGGACAGGGGCTACAATGAGCAGTTCTTC. Protein sequence: CSARHPWDRGYNEQFF.

The V gene is TRBV20-1, the J gene TRBJ2-1; D not certain. Germline CDR1 and CDR2: DFQATT and SNEGSKA (reference sequence). The CDR3 contains 16 residues. Trimming took 0 bases from V and 8 from J, leaving 20 bases between them. CDR3 protein: CSARDLRIAALDEQFF. The CDR3 DNA reads as TGCAGTGCTAGAGATCTGCGTATAGCTGCTCTGGATGAGCAGTTCTTC.

The chain carries TRBV7-9 and TRBJ2-3; 13 nucleotides line up with TRBD2. The junction had 3 bases not matched to a gene; V was cut back by 7 bases and J by 2 bases. This CDR3 has 15 amino acids. Germline V gene sequence: CDR1 SEHNR, CDR2 FQNEAQ (reference sequence). The CDR3 sequence is CASKGLAGTTDTQYF. The DNA for the CDR3 is TGTGCCAGCAAGGGACTAGCGGGAACCACAGATACGCAGTATTTT.

The sample holds a few counts of this clonotype. This chain links TRBV28 with TRBJ2-1, with a weak D call TRBD1 (5 bases). V lost 3 bases and J 7 bases, leaving 13 bases between the germline ends. Germline loops: CDR1 MDHEN, CDR2 SYDVKM. The CDR3 covers 14 residues. CDR3 nucleotides: TGTGCCAGCAGTTTTTTGGGGCGGTTGAATGAGCAGTTCTTC. It specifies CASSFLGRLNEQFF. The whole variable domain, filled in from reference TRBV28 and TRBJ2-1, reads DVKVTQSSRYLVKRTGEKVFLECVQDMDHENMFWYRQDPGLGLRLIYFSYDVKMKEKGDIPEGYSVSREKKERFSLILESASTNQTSMYLCASSFLGRLNEQFFGPGTRLTVL.

This clonotype has more than one count but fewer than ten. The chain uses TRBV5-1 and TRBJ2-7; tentatively, D is TRBD2 (6 bases). The CDR3 contains 14 residues. Per germline, CDR1 SGHRS and CDR2 YFSETQ. CDR3 in amino acids: CASSYTGGSSEQYV. The CDR3 region has the DNA TGCGCCAGCAGCTACACTGGGGGGTCCTCCGAGCAGTACGTC.

The rearrangement joins TRBV4-3 to TRBJ1-1; D not certain. Per germline, CDR1 LGHNA and CDR2 YSLEER. The CDR3 has 13 amino acids. V was clipped by 1 base and J by 5 bases, with 8 bases between them. The CDR3 DNA is TGCGCCAGCAGCCAAGGGAGGTGGACTGAAGCTTTCTTT. It translates to CASSQGRWTEAFF.

The chain employs TRBV18 and TRBJ1-1, with 7 positions matching TRBD1. Germline CDR1 is KGHSH and CDR2 is LQKENI. Trimming cost V 4 bases and J 1 base; bases outside gene matches: 6. CDR3 size: 15 residues. The CDR3 sequence is CASSLGTARNTEAFF. CDR3 DNA sequence: TGTGCCAGCTCACTAGGGACAGCCCGGAACACTGAAGCTTTCTTT. Full variable domain (missing parts from reference TRBV18 and TRBJ1-1): NAGVMQNPRHLVRRRGQEARLRCSPMKGHSHVYWYRQLPEEGLKFMVYLQKENIIDESGMPKERFSAEFPKEGPSILRIQQVVRGDSAAYFCASSLGTARNTEAFFGQGTRLTVV.

The table lists this clonotype with a few counts. The chain joins TRBV12-3 or TRBV12-4 to TRBJ1-1; D remains unclear. V lost 2 bases to trimming and J lost 0 bases, with 10 bases between them. This CDR3 is built from 15 residues. CDR3 in amino acids: CASSLRGNMNTEAFF. CDR3 DNA: TGTGCCAGCAGTTTAAGAGGGAACATGAACACTGAAGCTTTCTTT.

This chain joins TRBV28 and TRBJ1-2; D might be TRBD1 (5 bases). V was shortened by 6 bases and J by 0 bases, with 14 bases between the two germline ends. CDR3 length equals 15 residues. Germline CDR1 reads MDHEN; CDR2 reads SYDVKM. CDR3: CASRWGGAANYGYTF. The CDR3 nucleotides read TGTGCCAGCAGATGGGGGGGAGCCGCTAACTATGGCTACACCTTC.